What follows are 27 T cell receptor beta chains derived from one specimen sequenced in a study of T cell repertoires in cytomegalovirus infection (dated by TCRdb to about 2019). Data came from an Illumina HiSeq 1500. TCRdb itself trimmed the public reads at Q25 with fastp, ran MiXCR and retained productive beta chains. Entries that share a CDR3 protein sequence are merged under the most common genes and DNA. The sample has fewer than 700,000 distinct CDR3 sequences on record, roughly 26% of them singletons. The ten largest make up under 8.5% of the sample. Material for sequencing was CD8+ T cells from PBMCs. These receptors all come from a human donor in good health (CMV status not recorded). Some clones in this sample may be carry-over from other donors' samples.

This clonotype has a count of ten or more. The J gene is TRBJ1-2, the V gene TRBV7-8; possible D gene TRBD1, 5 bases. V was pared by 0 bases and J by 5 bases, with 10 bases between. Germline V CDR1 and CDR2: SGHVS, FQNEAQ. This CDR3 spans 14 amino acids. The CDR3 protein is CASSLAGARYGYTF. In DNA form, the CDR3 reads TGTGCCAGCAGCTTAGCTGGGGCTCGATATGGCTACACCTTC.

This chain links TRBV7-9 with TRBJ1-1; no firm D call. There are 13 residues in the CDR3. CDR1 is SEHNR, CDR2 FQNEAQ, per germline (reference sequence). Between the trimmed V and J ends, which lost 1 base and 8 bases, there was a span of 11 bases. The CDR3 spells CASSLGGMPEAFF. The CDR3 nucleotides are TGTGCCAGCAGCTTAGGGGGTATGCCAGAAGCTTTCTTT. Full variable domain (missing parts from reference TRBV7-9 and TRBJ1-1): DTGVSQNPRHKITKRGQNVTFRCDPISEHNRLYWYRQTLGQGPEFLTYFQNEAQLEKSRLLSDRFSAERPKGSFSTLEIQRTEQGDSAMYLCASSLGGMPEAFFGQGTRLTVV.

The chain links TRBV5-1 to TRBJ2-1, with 14 nucleotides matching TRBD2. V trimming: 3 bases; J trimming: 8 bases; junction bases outside the gene matches: 7. Germline CDR1 reads SGHRS; CDR2 reads YFSETQ. The CDR3 has 16 residues. The CDR3 is CASSWGLAGVLDEQFF. The CDR3 DNA is TGCGCCAGCAGCTGGGGACTAGCGGGGGTACTCGATGAGCAGTTCTTC.

This clonotype has a handful of counts. CDR3: CASSQGASGGYEQYV. CDR3 nucleotide sequence: TGCGCCAGCAGCCAAGGGGCTAGCGGGGGTTACGAGCAGTACGTC. The V call is TRBV4-1, the J call TRBJ2-7; 10 nucleotides match TRBD2. V trimming: 1 base; J trimming: 4 bases; junction bases outside the gene matches: 4. CDR3 length: 15 amino acids. Germline CDR1 MGHRA, CDR2 YSYEKL.

Remarks on this clonotype: This may arise from a read error, as a much more abundant clone is one base away. The gene calls are TRBV7-9 and TRBJ1-1; D is ambiguous. The CDR3 totals 13 residues. The germline V gene has CDR1 SEHNR and CDR2 FQNEAQ (reference sequence). CDR3 protein: CANSSPDQAEAFF. In DNA, the CDR3 is TGTGCCAACAGCTCCCCGGACCAGGCTGAAGCTTTCTTT.

This chain links TRBV12-3 or TRBV12-4 with TRBJ1-2; D perhaps matches TRBD1 (5 bases). The CDR3 spans 14 residues. Trimming pared 6 bases from V and 3 bases from J, leaving 14 bases between. The CDR3 reads CASSSMGGYYGYTF. Written as DNA, the CDR3 is TGTGCCAGCAGCTCGATGGGGGGTTACTATGGCTACACCTTC.

Regarding this clonotype: A read error may explain this, as a much larger clone is one base away. The V gene is TRBV7-2, the J gene TRBJ2-7; TRBD2 aligns across 7 bases. CDR1 is SGHTA, CDR2 FQGNSA, per germline. This CDR3 contains 14 residues. The ends lost 0 bases at V and 1 base at J; junction bases unmatched: 0. The CDR3 DNA reads TGTACCAGCAGCTTAGCGGGAGGGTCCTACGAGCAGTACGTC. Its protein is CTSSLAGGSYEQYV.

This clonotype was seen ten or more times. The chain is built from TRBV7-9 and TRBJ2-7; 10 nucleotides line up with TRBD1. There are 14 residues in the CDR3. Germline assignment: CDR1 SEHNR and CDR2 FQNEAQ (reference sequence). With V trimmed by 4 bases and J by 5 bases, 5 bases remained unmatched. CDR3 sequence: CASSWGTGVDEQYF. Here the CDR3 DNA reads TGTGCCAGCAGCTGGGGGACAGGGGTCGACGAGCAGTACTTC.

As regards this clonotype: In this CDR3 the conserved last residue, phenylalanine or tryptophan, is missing, so a read error is likely. J is TRBJ2-5 and V is TRBV12-3 or TRBV12-4, with D possibly matching TRBD2 (6 bases). V shed 6 bases and J shed 5 bases, with 16 bases lying between them. CDR3 length equals 14 residues. CDR3 DNA sequence: TGTGCCAGCAGCCCTACCGGGGGTTACGAGACCCAGTACTCC. Translating gives CASSPTGGYETQYS.

This clonotype was detected many times. CDR3 amino acids: CASSGRGEYEQYV. CDR3 bases: TGTGCCAGCAGCGGCCGGGGGGAATACGAGCAGTACGTC. The chain uses TRBV28 and TRBJ2-7; 7 nucleotides align to TRBD2. The V segment lost 6 bases and the J segment 4 bases; nucleotides outside the gene matches: 6. The length of the CDR3 is 13 residues. Germline loops: CDR1 MDHEN, CDR2 SYDVKM.

The chain is built from TRBV28 and TRBJ1-6; TRBD1 matches at 9 bases. Germline-derived CDR1 and CDR2 are MDHEN and SYDVKM. J was trimmed by 7 bases and V by 0 bases; bases with no gene match: 1. CDR3 length: 15 amino acids. CDR3 DNA sequence: TGTGCCAGCAGTTTATGGGGGACAGGGAATTCACCCCTCCACTTT. Protein sequence: CASSLWGTGNSPLHF.

The rearrangement uses TRBV20-1 and TRBJ2-2; D is unclear. Between the trimmed V and J ends, which lost 0 bases and 0 bases, there was a span of 14 bases. This CDR3 has 17 amino acids. Germline V gives CDR1 DFQATT, CDR2 SNEGSKA (reference sequence). The CDR3 DNA follows: TGCAGTGCTAGAGATTTCGAGGCCTACCCGAACACCGGGGAGCTGTTTTTT. Encoded protein: CSARDFEAYPNTGELFF.

Turning to this clonotype: The germline gene is not matched at one end of the junction; a read error may be the cause. The rearrangement joins TRBV6-8 to TRBJ1-5; the D is unclear. Per germline, CDR1 MNHGY and CDR2 SAAAGT. This CDR3 is 13 amino acids long. CDR3 sequence: CASRAGKNQPRHF. CDR3 nucleotide sequence: TGTGCCAGCAGGGCCGGCAAGAATCAGCCCCGGCATTTT.

This clonotype was recorded many times. The chain carries TRBV6-1 and TRBJ1-6, with TRBD1 matching 7 bases. The CDR3 is 16 amino acids. Germline values: CDR1 MNHNS, CDR2 SASEGT. V dropped 5 bases and J dropped 6; count of bases not matched to a gene: 10. Here the CDR3 reads CASSLNQGVPNSPLHF. CDR3 coding DNA: TGTGCCAGCAGTCTCAACCAGGGGGTCCCTAATTCACCCCTCCACTTT.

This clonotype was picked up one time. The chain carries TRBV20-1 and TRBJ2-2, with D tentatively TRBD2 (6 bases). Germline V lookup: CDR1 DFQATT, CDR2 SNEGSKA (reference sequence). The ends were cut back, 1 base at V and 2 bases at J, with 14 bases in the middle. The CDR3 has 16 residues. CDR3 in DNA: TGCAGTGCTAGAGGCGCCGGGACTGAAAACACCGGGGAGCTGTTTTTT. Translating gives CSARGAGTENTGELFF.

This clonotype came up a few times. CDR3 in amino acids: CASSSLDSRRRPLHF. The CDR3 bases are TGTGCCAGCAGCTCCTTGGACTCTCGCAGGAGGCCCCTCCACTTT. V and J are TRBV7-9 and TRBJ1-6; unclear D gene. The CDR3 consists of 15 residues. Trimming stripped 4 bases from V and 13 bases from J, with 20 bases between. Germline V gene lookup returns CDR1 SEHNR and CDR2 FQNEAQ (reference sequence).

This chain uses TRBV13 with TRBJ1-1, with TRBD1 as a possible D gene (6 bases). The V gene lost 4 bases and the J gene lost 5 bases, with 11 bases spanning the gap. This CDR3 contains 13 residues. Germline V gene data show CDR1 as PRHDT and CDR2 as FYEKMQ (reference sequence). The CDR3 bases are TGTGCCAGCAGCTCAGGGACACTAACTGAAGCTTTCTTT. Amino acid sequence: CASSSGTLTEAFF.

This chain's CDR3 is CASSPGLAGNNIQYF. CDR3 bases: TGTGCCAGCAGTCCGGGACTAGCGGGGAACAACATTCAGTACTTC. This chain uses TRBV6-5 with TRBJ2-4, with 13 bases identical to TRBD2. Trimming took 5 bases from V and 7 from J; bases not matched to a gene: 5. In germline, CDR1 is MNHEY, CDR2 SVGAGI. CDR3 length equals 15 residues.

This clonotype was observed many times. The chain uses TRBV7-6 and TRBJ1-1; D not certain. The ends were cut back, 6 bases at V and 1 base at J, with 12 bases in the middle. Looked up from germline, CDR1 is SGHVS and CDR2 is FNYEAQ. CDR3 length: 14 amino acids. CDR3 amino acids: CASSSGYKNTEAFF. In DNA, the CDR3 is TGTGCCAGCAGTAGCGGGTACAAGAACACTGAAGCTTTCTTT.

The CDR3 bases are TGTGCCAGCAAGGACAGGGGCGCTGTGAACACTGAAGCTTTCTTT. Translation gives CASKDRGAVNTEAFF. The J gene is TRBJ1-1, the V gene TRBV2; 9 bases fit TRBD1. The V gene's germline CDR1 is SNHLY and CDR2 FYNNEI. With V trimmed by 7 bases and J by 0 bases, 6 bases remained unmatched. The CDR3 covers 15 residues.

The V and J genes are TRBV28 and TRBJ1-2; 7 nucleotides match TRBD1. CDR3 length: 16 residues. V lost 2 bases and J lost 10; bases outside the gene matches: 16. The germline CDR1 and CDR2 sequences are MDHEN and SYDVKM. The CDR3 DNA follows: TGTGCCAGCAGTTTACCCTACTCACGACAGGGAGGGATCTACACCTTC. It encodes CASSLPYSRQGGIYTF.

This clonotype was seen more than once but under ten times. The chain is built from TRBV24-1 and TRBJ2-6, with D hard to call. The CDR3 runs to 15 residues. CDR1 is KGHDR and CDR2 is SFDVKD in the germline V gene. Trimming stripped 4 bases from V and 4 bases from J, with 10 bases between. The DNA of the CDR3 is TGTGCCACCAGTGACCCCTACGTCGGGGCCAACGTCCTGACTTTC. Protein product: CATSDPYVGANVLTF.

This clonotype was counted ten times or more. The V and J genes are TRBV7-9 and TRBJ2-1, with TRBD1 matching over 9 bases. The CDR3 length is 19 residues. V was pared by 5 bases and J by 3 bases, with 17 bases of the junction left unmatched. Germline CDR1 SEHNR, CDR2 FQNEAQ (reference sequence). This CDR3 is CASSGSGTGSVSGYNEQFF. The CDR3 DNA follows: TGTGCCAGCAGCGGGTCCGGGACAGGGAGCGTGTCGGGCTACAATGAGCAGTTCTTC.

This clonotype was seen many times. V gene TRBV7-9 combines with J gene TRBJ2-7; D possibly corresponds to TRBD2 (6 bases). CDR1 is SEHNR, CDR2 FQNEAQ, per germline (reference sequence). V was clipped by 5 bases and J by 7 bases, with 21 bases between them. This CDR3 is built from 15 residues. CDR3 amino acids: CASSHRESSYGEQYF. The CDR3 DNA sequence: TGTGCCAGCAGCCACCGGGAGAGCTCCTACGGGGAGCAGTACTTC.

This clonotype was counted a few times. This rearrangement joins TRBV14 to TRBJ2-1, with TRBD2 identical over 7 bases. Per germline, CDR1 SGHDN and CDR2 FVKESK. The CDR3 loop spans 14 amino acids. J lost 9 bases, V lost 8 bases, and 13 bases had no gene match. CDR3 sequence: CASCLGGGLSEQFF. The CDR3 bases are TGTGCCAGCTGCCTTGGGGGGGGTTTGAGTGAGCAGTTCTTC.

This clonotype has a single count. This sequence joins TRBV15 and TRBJ2-7; D unresolved. Deletions cut 0 bases from V and 2 bases from J, with 11 bases between. CDR1 is LNHNV and CDR2 is YYDKDF in the germline V gene (reference sequence). This CDR3 has 15 amino acids. Here the CDR3 reads CATSRDQASPYEQYV. CDR3 nucleotides: TGTGCCACCAGCAGAGATCAAGCGTCGCCCTACGAGCAGTACGTC.

This clonotype has more than one count but fewer than ten. The chain joins TRBV4-1 to TRBJ1-2, with D possibly matching TRBD1 (6 bases). CDR3 length equals 16 residues. CDR1 is MGHRA and CDR2 is YSYEKL in the germline V gene. The V gene lost 0 bases and the J gene lost 4 bases, with 15 bases spanning the gap. The CDR3 nucleotides are TGCGCCAGCAGCCAAGATCCGGGACAAGGGGGCTATGGCTACACCTTC. It translates to CASSQDPGQGGYGYTF.